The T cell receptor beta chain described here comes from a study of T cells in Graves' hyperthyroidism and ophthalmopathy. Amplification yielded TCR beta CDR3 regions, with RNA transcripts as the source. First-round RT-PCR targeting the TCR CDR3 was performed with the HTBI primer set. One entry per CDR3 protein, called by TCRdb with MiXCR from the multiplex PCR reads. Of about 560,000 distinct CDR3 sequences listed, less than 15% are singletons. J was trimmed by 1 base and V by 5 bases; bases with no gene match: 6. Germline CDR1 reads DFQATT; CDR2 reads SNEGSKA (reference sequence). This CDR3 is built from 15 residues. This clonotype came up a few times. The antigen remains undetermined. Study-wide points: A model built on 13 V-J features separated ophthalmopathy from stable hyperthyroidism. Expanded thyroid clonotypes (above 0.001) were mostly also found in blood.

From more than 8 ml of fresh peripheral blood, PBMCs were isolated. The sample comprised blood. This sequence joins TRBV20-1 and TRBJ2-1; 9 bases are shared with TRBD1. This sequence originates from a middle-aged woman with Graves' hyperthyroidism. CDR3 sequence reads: CSALPGTGSYNEQFF. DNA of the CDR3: TGCAGTGCTCTCCCCGGGACAGGGTCCTACAATGAGCAGTTCTTC.